This T cell receptor (beta chain) was profiled in a study of spatial heterogeneity in lung cancer. Study-wide results and caveats: Mutation tallies in tumors tracked expanded intratumoral alpha and beta TCR counts.

The time point denotes: sample taken at primary tumor resection. This clonotype showed up many times. Its antigen is currently unknown. The library was designed around alpha chains, so this beta chain is a stray read whose abundance carries little weight. A single record per CDR3 protein comes from TCRdb applying MiXCR to the 5' RACE reads. This table holds approximately 5,500 distinct CDR3 sequences, over 13% found once. The CDR3 extends over 14 amino acids. Germline-derived CDR1 and CDR2 are ENHRY and SYGVKD. Between the trimmed V and J ends, which lost 5 bases and 6 bases, there was a span of 16 bases.

The chain combines TRBV10-3 with TRBJ1-2; weak D call: TRBD1 (6 bases). This specimen was lung tumor tissue, taken at surgery. The TCR sequence derives from a male donor with early-stage non-small cell lung cancer. CDR3 sequence (DNA): TGTGCCATCAGTCCCGGGGTGACAGGCCATGGCTACACCTTC. Its translation is CAISPGVTGHGYTF.